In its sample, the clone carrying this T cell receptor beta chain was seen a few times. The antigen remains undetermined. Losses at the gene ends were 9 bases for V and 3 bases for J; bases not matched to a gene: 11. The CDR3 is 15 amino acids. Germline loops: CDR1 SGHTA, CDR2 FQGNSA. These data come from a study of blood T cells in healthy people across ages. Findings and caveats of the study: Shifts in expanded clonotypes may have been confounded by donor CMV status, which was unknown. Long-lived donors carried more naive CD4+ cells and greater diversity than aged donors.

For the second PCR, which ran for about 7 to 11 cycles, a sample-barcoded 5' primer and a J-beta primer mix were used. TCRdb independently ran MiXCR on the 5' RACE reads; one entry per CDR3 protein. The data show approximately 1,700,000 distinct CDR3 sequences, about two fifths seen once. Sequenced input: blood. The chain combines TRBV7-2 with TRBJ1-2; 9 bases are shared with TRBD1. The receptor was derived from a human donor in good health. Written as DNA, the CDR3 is TGTGCCAGTAGCCCGGGGACAGGGCGGGACTATGGCTACACCTTC. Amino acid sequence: CASSPGTGRDYGYTF.